This T cell receptor beta chain comes out of a study of T-cell reconstitution after alpha-beta-depleted transplantation in children. This sample's TCRbeta library carried unique molecular identifier barcodes. TCRdb redid the calling of the PCR reads with MiXCR, one entry per CDR3 protein. The sample shows nearly 350,000 distinct CDR3 sequences, about a sixth of them seen only once. The sequences come from PBMCs, mostly from graft donor cells, collected 360 days after TCRalphabeta/CD19-depleted stem cell transplant. This TCR was recovered from a male patient between 2 and 9 years old who had a stem cell transplant for acute lymphoblastic leukemia, so the T cells may come from the graft donor.

CDR3 amino acids: CASSQGGPKSEAFF. In nucleotides, the CDR3 is TGCGCCAGCAGCCAAGGGGGACCGAAAAGTGAAGCTTTCTTT. V and J are TRBV5-1 and TRBJ1-1; possibly TRBD1 for D (6 bases). V was shortened by 4 bases and J by 7 bases, with 17 bases between the two germline ends. The germline V gene encodes CDR1 SGHRS and CDR2 YFSETQ. This CDR3 is built from 14 residues.